One TCR beta chain is described in this entry. Antigen unknown. The PCR employed 60 Vbeta primers together with 13 Jbeta primers. Methods used by the authors: An analysis that came later counted 73 million or so unique TCR beta chains, around 12 million shared. The repertoire was sequenced with immunoSEQ multiplex PCR; TCRdb's copy has only in-frame clones and lacks some. The V and J calls and clone size are taken from that table; D and trimming were inferred from the DNA. The repertoire includes around 220,000 clones, less than 80% of them detected once, and 0.22% sits in the top ten. The data were obtained in a study of cytomegalovirus exposure and HLA in healthy donors. Whole-study results and caveats: Per a prior analysis, the majority of TCR beta V segments were productive roughly 87% or roughly 30% of the time. In a later analysis, at a false discovery rate of 0.05, 16,951 TCR beta sequences matched HLA alleles. Sequencing likely generated an artifact that appeared as a cluster of highly shared sequence variants.

Trimming removed 7 bases from V and 6 bases from J; junction bases left unmatched: 7. The CDR3 has 15 residues. Germline CDR1 MNHEY, CDR2 SVGAGI. The receptor's source is a girl aged 2 to 10 in good health and CMV-seronegative. The material sequenced was PBMCs. This chain connects TRBV6-5 to TRBJ2-2; 11 bases map to TRBD1. The CDR3 DNA follows: TGTGCCAGCACTCTGGACAGGGGGCTCGCCGGGGAGCTGTTTTTT. It specifies CASTLDRGLAGELFF.